Below, one T cell receptor beta chain is given with its context. These data belong to a study of identical twins. MiXCR was run by TCRdb on the 5' RACE reads, yielding one entry per CDR3 protein. In the table there are 600,000 to 700,000 distinct CDR3 sequences, 21% of which are singletons. Germline loops: CDR1 DFQATT, CDR2 SNEGSKA (reference sequence). Trimming cost V 3 bases and J 4 bases, with 16 bases left between them. The CDR3 spans 14 residues. Separately, the same data were catalogued under a study of T cells expressing NK-cell markers.

This clonotype was sampled from a woman aged 18-29 years in good health. The specimen sequenced was PBMCs. The V call is TRBV20-1, the J call TRBJ2-7; D may be TRBD2 (5 bases). The CDR3 is CSARAGGTLYEQYF. CDR3 coding DNA: TGCAGTGCTAGGGCGGGTGGAACCCTGTACGAGCAGTACTTC.